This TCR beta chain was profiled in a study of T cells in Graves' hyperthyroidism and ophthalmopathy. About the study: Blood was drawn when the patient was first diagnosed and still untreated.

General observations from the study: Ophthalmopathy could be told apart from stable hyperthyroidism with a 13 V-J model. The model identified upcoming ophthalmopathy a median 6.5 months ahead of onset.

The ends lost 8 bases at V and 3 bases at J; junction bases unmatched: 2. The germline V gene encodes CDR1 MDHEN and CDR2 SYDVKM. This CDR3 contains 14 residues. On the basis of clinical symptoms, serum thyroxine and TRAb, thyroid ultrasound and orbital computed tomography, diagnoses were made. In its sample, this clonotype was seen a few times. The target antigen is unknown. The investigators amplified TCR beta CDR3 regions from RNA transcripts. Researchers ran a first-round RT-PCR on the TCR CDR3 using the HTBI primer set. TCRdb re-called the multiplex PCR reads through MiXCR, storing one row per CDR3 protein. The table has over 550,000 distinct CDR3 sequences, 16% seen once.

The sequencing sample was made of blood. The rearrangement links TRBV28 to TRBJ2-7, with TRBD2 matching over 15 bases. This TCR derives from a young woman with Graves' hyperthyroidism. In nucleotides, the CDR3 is TGTGCCAGCGGACTAGCGGGAGGGCTCTACGAGCAGTACTTC. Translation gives CASGLAGGLYEQYF.